One and the same sample provided the 15 T cell receptor beta chains below, sequenced in a study of blood T cell repertoires in COVID-19 (TCRdb year 2020). The library was prepared using the immunoSEQ multiplex PCR assay. What TCRdb holds here is the immuneACCESS table cut down to in-frame rearrangements. Part of the clones is not present; checked against another copy, under half of the missing clones reflect an unresolved V gene, and the others are unexplained. Counted in this sample were about 260,000 clones; around 80% of them appeared once. Under 4.5% of the sample is in the top ten clones. The sequenced sample was PBMCs or T cells enriched from blood (not recorded which). The source of these receptors is a man aged 30 to 39 with acute COVID-19.

The chain has TRBV7-8 and TRBJ2-1; 9 bases are shared with TRBD1. Germline V gene lookup returns CDR1 SGHVS and CDR2 FQNEAQ. The CDR3 extends over 17 amino acids. After removal of 2 bases from V and 7 bases from J, the junction contained 12 bases not matched to a gene. The CDR3 here is CASSLIQGAVTLNEQFF. The CDR3 nucleotides are TGTGCCAGCAGCTTAATACAGGGGGCAGTCACTTTGAATGAGCAGTTCTTC.

This clone has a single count. The chain combines TRBV9 with TRBJ2-1, with 8 bases lining up with TRBD2. Germline CDR1 and CDR2: SGDLS and YYNGEE. This CDR3 contains 15 residues. V lost 0 bases, J lost 7 bases, and 6 bases stayed unmatched. This chain's CDR3 is CASSVGAGVGNEQFF. CDR3 DNA sequence: TGTGCCAGCAGCGTAGGAGCGGGAGTTGGTAATGAGCAGTTCTTC.

The chain is built from TRBV7-9 and TRBJ1-4; D may be TRBD1 (6 bases). CDR3 length equals 13 residues. Germline V gene data show CDR1 as SEHNR and CDR2 as FQNEAQ (reference sequence). V was pared by 5 bases and J by 11 bases, with 15 bases between. Here the CDR3 reads CASSPDSQGKLFF. The CDR3 DNA reads TGTGCCAGCAGCCCGGACAGCCAAGGGAAACTGTTTTTT.

This CDR3 is CASSQTSGTKQYV. The CDR3 DNA follows: TGTGCCAGCAGCCAAACTTCAGGAACAAAGCAGTACGTC. The chain combines TRBV14 with TRBJ2-7, with D unresolved. The ends were cut back, 2 bases at V and 8 bases at J, with 13 bases in the middle. The length of the CDR3 is 13 residues. Germline assignment: CDR1 SGHDN and CDR2 FVKESK.

This clone has more than one count but fewer than ten. The CDR3 DNA sequence: TGTGCCAGCAGTTATCAGGACAGGGAAGGCCAGCCCCAGCATTTT. Its translation is CASSYQDREGQPQHF. The chain carries TRBV6-2 or TRBV6-3 and TRBJ1-5; 8 bases align to TRBD1. V was clipped by 3 bases and J by 7 bases; unmatched bases: 8. Looked up from germline, CDR1 is MNHEY and CDR2 is SVGEGT. This CDR3 has 15 amino acids.

The chain is built from TRBV6-6 and TRBJ1-1, with TRBD1 identical over 10 bases. J gave up 5 bases and V 5 bases, and 14 bases lay outside the gene matches. The CDR3 has 17 residues. The germline CDR1 and CDR2 sequences are MNHNY and SVGAGI (reference sequence). Here the CDR3 reads CASSQLDRGRRGTEAFF. The CDR3 DNA follows: TGTGCCAGCAGTCAATTAGACAGGGGGCGAAGGGGAACTGAAGCTTTCTTT.

By its share, this clone is medium-sized. The same CDR3 can be traced to other DNA sequences in this sample. The chain carries TRBV6-4 and TRBJ2-3; 11 nucleotides match TRBD2. V lost 3 bases, J lost 1 base, and 0 bases stayed unmatched. CDR3 size: 15 residues. Germline lookup yields CDR1 MRHNA and CDR2 SNTAGT. CDR3 amino acids: CASSETSGGTDTQYF. CDR3 DNA sequence: TGTGCCAGCAGTGAGACTAGCGGGGGCACAGATACGCAGTATTTT.

The chain carries TRBV2 and TRBJ1-1; 8 nucleotides match TRBD1. CDR3 size: 14 residues. Per germline, CDR1 SNHLY and CDR2 FYNNEI. J lost 0 bases, V lost 9 bases, and 6 bases had no gene match. The CDR3 DNA reads as TGTGCCAGGTTGACAGGGGTCATGAACACTGAAGCTTTCTTT. It encodes CARLTGVMNTEAFF.

This sequence joins TRBV9 and TRBJ1-1, with no clear D. The CDR3 extends over 14 amino acids. Germline CDR1 is SGDLS and CDR2 is YYNGEE. Trimming left V 4 bases short and J 0 bases short, with 10 bases between. CDR3 nucleotide sequence: TGTGCCAGCAGCCTGAGGGCTCTGAACACTGAAGCTTTCTTT. Amino acid sequence: CASSLRALNTEAFF.

The chain has TRBV6-6 and TRBJ1-2; 7 bases map to TRBD1. The CDR3 totals 13 residues. Germline V lookup: CDR1 MNHNY, CDR2 SVGAGI (reference sequence). Unmatched junction bases numbered 5, after V lost 2 bases and J lost 8 bases. Written as DNA, the CDR3 is TGTGCCAGCAGTTACGACCAGGGGGTCGGCTACACCTTC. Its translation: CASSYDQGVGYTF.

Here the CDR3 reads CASSPGGLLETQYF. The DNA for the CDR3 is TGTGCCAGCAGCCCGGGGGGACTATTGGAGACCCAGTACTTC. The J gene is TRBJ2-5, the V gene TRBV5-4, with TRBD2 matching 7 bases. The V segment lost 4 bases and the J segment 5 bases; nucleotides outside the gene matches: 8. The CDR3 runs to 14 residues. Per germline, CDR1 SGHNT and CDR2 YYREEE (reference sequence).

For this clone: Germline and junction disagree at one end, which may indicate a read error. V is TRBV11-2 and J is TRBJ1-6, with a tentative D call TRBD1 (6 bases). This CDR3 has 15 residues. Germline-derived CDR1 and CDR2 are SGHAT and FQNNGV. The CDR3 region has the DNA TGTGCCAGCAGCTTAGGACAGGCCTACAATTCACCCCTCCACTTT. Translated, it gives CASSLGQAYNSPLHF.

The chain joins TRBV11-3 to TRBJ1-1; 7 positions agree with TRBD1. The CDR3 totals 14 residues. V lost 7 bases and J lost 4; bases outside the gene matches: 9. CDR1 and CDR2 from the germline V gene are SGHNT and YENEEA. CDR3 protein: CASTFDRVSTEAFF. In DNA, the CDR3 is TGTGCCAGCACCTTCGACAGGGTATCCACTGAAGCTTTCTTT.

V gene TRBV10-2 combines with J gene TRBJ2-1; weak D call: TRBD1 (6 bases). Germline assignment: CDR1 WSHSY and CDR2 SAAADI. V was pared by 11 bases and J by 7 bases, with 12 bases between. The CDR3 sequence is 11 residues long. The CDR3 protein is CAGQRGNEQFF. The CDR3 DNA reads TGCGCCGGGCAAAGGGGGAATGAGCAGTTCTTC.

CDR3 sequence: CASMLQGQRNYGYTF. For the CDR3, the DNA is TGTGCCAGCATGTTGCAGGGACAAAGGAACTATGGCTACACCTTC. The chain has TRBV6-5 and TRBJ1-2, with D maybe TRBD1 (6 bases). Germline-derived CDR1 and CDR2 are MNHEY and SVGAGI. Trimming took 7 bases from V and 2 from J, leaving 17 bases between them. CDR3 length: 15 residues.